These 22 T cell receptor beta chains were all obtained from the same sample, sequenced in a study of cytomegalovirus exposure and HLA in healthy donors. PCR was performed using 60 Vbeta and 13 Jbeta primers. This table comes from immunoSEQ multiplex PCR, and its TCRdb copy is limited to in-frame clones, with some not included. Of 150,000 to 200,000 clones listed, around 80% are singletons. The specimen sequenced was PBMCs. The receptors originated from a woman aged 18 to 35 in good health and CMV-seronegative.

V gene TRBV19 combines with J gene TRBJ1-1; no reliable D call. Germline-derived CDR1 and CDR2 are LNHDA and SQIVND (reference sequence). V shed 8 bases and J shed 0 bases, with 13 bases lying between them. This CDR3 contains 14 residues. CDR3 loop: CASGLTVMNTEAFF. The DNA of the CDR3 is TGTGCCAGTGGACTGACGGTTATGAACACTGAAGCTTTCTTT.

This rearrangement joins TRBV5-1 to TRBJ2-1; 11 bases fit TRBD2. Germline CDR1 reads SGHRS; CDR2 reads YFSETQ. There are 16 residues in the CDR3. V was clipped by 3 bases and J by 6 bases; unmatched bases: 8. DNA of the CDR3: TGCGCCAGCAGCTCAACCGGGACTAGCGGAATCAATGAGCAGTTCTTC. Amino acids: CASSSTGTSGINEQFF.

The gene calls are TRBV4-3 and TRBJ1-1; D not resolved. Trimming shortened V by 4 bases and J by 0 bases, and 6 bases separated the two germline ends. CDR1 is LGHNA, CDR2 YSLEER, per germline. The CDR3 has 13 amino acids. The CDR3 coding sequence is TGCGCCAGCAGCCTGCGGTTGAACACTGAAGCTTTCTTT. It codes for CASSLRLNTEAFF.

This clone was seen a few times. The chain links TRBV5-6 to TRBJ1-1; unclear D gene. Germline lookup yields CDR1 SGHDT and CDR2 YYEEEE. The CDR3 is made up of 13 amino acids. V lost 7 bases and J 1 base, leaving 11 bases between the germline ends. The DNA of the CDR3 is TGTGCCAGCTCTAAGGCAGGGAACACTGAAGCTTTCTTT. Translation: CASSKAGNTEAFF.

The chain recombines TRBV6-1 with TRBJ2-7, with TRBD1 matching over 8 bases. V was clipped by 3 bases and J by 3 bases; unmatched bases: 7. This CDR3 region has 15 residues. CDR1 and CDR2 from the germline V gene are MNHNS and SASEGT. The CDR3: CASSELGTGNYEQYF. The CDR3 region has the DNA TGTGCCAGCAGTGAGCTCGGGACAGGCAACTACGAGCAGTACTTC.

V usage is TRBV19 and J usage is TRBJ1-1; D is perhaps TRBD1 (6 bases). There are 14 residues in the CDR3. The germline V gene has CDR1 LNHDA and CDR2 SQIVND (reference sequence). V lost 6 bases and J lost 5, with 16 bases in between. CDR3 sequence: CASSIPGVETEAFF. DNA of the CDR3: TGTGCCAGTAGCATACCAGGGGTAGAAACTGAAGCTTTCTTT.

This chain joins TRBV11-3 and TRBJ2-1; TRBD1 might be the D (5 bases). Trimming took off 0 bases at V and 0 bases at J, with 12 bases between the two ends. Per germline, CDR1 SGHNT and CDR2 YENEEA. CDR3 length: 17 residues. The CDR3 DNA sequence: TGTGCCAGCAGCTTAGATCGGGCAGGGAACTCCTACAATGAGCAGTTCTTC. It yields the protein CASSLDRAGNSYNEQFF.

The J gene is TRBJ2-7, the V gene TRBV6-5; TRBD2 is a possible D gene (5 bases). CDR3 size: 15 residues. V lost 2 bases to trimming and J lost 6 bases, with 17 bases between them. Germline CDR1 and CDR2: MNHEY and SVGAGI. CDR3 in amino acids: CASSYISRRGSEQYV. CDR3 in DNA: TGTGCCAGCAGTTACATCAGCCGTCGGGGATCCGAGCAGTACGTC.

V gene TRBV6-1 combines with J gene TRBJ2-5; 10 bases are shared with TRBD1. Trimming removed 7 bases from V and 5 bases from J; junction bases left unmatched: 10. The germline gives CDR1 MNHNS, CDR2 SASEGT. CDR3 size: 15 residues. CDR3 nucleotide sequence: TGTGCCAGCACCCAAATGGGACAGGGGTGGGAGACCCAGTACTTC. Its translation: CASTQMGQGWETQYF.

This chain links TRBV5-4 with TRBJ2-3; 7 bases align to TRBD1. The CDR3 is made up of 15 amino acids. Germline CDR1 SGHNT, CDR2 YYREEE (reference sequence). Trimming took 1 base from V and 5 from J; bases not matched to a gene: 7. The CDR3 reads CASSLRRGFGDTQYF. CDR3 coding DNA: TGTGCCAGCAGCTTGCGCAGGGGGTTTGGAGATACGCAGTATTTT.

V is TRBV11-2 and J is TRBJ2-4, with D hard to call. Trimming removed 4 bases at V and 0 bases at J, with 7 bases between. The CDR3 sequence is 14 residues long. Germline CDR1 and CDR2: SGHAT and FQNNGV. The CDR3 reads CASSSRLAKNIQYF. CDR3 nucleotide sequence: TGTGCCAGCAGCTCGCGGTTAGCCAAAAACATTCAGTACTTC.

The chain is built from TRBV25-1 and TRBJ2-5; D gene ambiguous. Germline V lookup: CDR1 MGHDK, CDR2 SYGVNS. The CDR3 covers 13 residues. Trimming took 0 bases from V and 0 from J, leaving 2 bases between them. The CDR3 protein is CASSEYNQETQYF. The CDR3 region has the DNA TGTGCCAGCAGTGAATATAACCAAGAGACCCAGTACTTC. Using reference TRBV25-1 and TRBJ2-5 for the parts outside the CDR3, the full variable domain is EADIYQTPRYLVIGTGKKITLECSQTMGHDKMYWYQQDPGMELHLIHYSYGVNSTEKGDLSSESTVSRIRTEHFPLTLESARPSHTSQYLCASSEYNQETQYFGPGTRLLVL.

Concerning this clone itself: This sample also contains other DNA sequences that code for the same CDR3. CDR3 nucleotides: TGTGCCAGCAGTTTAAGACTAGCGGGAGGGGATGAGCAGTTCTTC. Translated: CASSLRLAGGDEQFF. The chain combines TRBV28 with TRBJ2-1, with TRBD2 identical over 14 bases. The germline V gene has CDR1 MDHEN and CDR2 SYDVKM. This CDR3 is built from 15 residues. V was clipped by 2 bases and J by 8 bases; unmatched bases: 2.

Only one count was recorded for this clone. The CDR3 spells CASSPTGVGETQYF. The CDR3 DNA follows: TGTGCCAGCAGTCCTACAGGGGTTGGAGAGACCCAGTACTTC. The chain couples TRBV7-8 to TRBJ2-5, with 7 bases that match TRBD1. Germline V gives CDR1 SGHVS, CDR2 FQNEAQ. The V gene end was trimmed by 6 bases and the J gene end by 4 bases; junction bases not matched to a gene: 8. CDR3 length: 14 amino acids. The entire variable domain, with the rest obtained from reference TRBV7-8 and TRBJ2-5, is as follows: GAGVSQSPRYKVAKRGQDVALRCDPISGHVSLFWYQQALGQGPEFLTYFQNEAQLDKSGLPSDRFFAERPEGSVSTLKIQRTQQEDSAVYLCASSPTGVGETQYFGPGTRLLVL.

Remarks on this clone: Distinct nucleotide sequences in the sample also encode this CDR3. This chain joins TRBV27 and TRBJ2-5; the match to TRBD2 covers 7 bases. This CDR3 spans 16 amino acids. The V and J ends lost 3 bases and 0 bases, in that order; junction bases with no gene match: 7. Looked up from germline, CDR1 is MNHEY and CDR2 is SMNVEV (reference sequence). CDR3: CASSFSSGEYQETQYF. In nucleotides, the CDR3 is TGTGCCAGCAGTTTCTCTAGCGGAGAGTACCAAGAGACCCAGTACTTC.

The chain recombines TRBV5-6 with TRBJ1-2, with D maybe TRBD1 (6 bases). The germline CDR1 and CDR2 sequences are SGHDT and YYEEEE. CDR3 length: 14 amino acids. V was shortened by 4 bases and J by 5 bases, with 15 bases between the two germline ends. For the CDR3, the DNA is TGTGCCAGCAGCCGCGGACAGACCGAGTATGGCTACACCTTC. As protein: CASSRGQTEYGYTF.

The CDR3 spells CASSYSHPQDLYEQYF. The CDR3 nucleotides are TGTGCCAGCAGTTACTCCCACCCTCAGGATCTCTACGAGCAGTACTTC. The chain employs TRBV6-5 and TRBJ2-7; no firm D call. The germline CDR1 and CDR2 sequences are MNHEY and SVGAGI. V was cut by 0 bases and J by 3 bases, with 15 bases left in between. The CDR3 runs 16 residues.

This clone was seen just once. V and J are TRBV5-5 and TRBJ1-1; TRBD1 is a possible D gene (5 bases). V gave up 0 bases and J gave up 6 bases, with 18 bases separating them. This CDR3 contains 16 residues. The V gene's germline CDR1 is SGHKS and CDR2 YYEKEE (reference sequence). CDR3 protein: CASSLDGRSWGAEAFF. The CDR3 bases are TGTGCCAGCAGCTTGGATGGCAGAAGCTGGGGGGCTGAAGCTTTCTTT.

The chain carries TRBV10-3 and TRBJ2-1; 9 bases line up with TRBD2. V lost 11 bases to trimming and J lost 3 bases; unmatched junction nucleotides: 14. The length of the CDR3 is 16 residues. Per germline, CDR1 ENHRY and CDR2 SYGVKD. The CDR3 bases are TGTGCCGCTTCCCCTTCGACTAGCGGAGTCTACAATGAGCAGTTCTTC. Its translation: CAASPSTSGVYNEQFF.

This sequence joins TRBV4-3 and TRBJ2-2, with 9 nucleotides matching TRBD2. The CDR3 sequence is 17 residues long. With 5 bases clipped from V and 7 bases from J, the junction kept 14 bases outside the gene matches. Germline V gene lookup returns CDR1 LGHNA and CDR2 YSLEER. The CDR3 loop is CASSNPGLAGEDGELFF. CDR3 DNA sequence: TGCGCCAGCAGCAACCCGGGGTTAGCGGGAGAGGACGGGGAGCTGTTTTTT.

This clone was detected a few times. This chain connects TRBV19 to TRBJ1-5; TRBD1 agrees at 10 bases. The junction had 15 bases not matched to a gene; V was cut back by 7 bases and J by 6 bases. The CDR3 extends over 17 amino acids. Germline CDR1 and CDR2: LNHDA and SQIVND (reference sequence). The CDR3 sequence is CASTGTGAARSGQPQHF. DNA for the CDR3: TGTGCCAGTACGGGGACAGGGGCCGCCCGCTCGGGTCAGCCCCAGCATTTT.

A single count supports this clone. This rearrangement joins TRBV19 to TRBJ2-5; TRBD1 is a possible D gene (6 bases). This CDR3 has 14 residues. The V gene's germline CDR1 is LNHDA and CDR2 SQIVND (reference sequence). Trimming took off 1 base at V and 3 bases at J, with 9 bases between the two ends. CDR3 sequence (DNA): TGTGCCAGTAGTATAGTTAACAGGGAAGAGACCCAGTACTTC. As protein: CASSIVNREETQYF.